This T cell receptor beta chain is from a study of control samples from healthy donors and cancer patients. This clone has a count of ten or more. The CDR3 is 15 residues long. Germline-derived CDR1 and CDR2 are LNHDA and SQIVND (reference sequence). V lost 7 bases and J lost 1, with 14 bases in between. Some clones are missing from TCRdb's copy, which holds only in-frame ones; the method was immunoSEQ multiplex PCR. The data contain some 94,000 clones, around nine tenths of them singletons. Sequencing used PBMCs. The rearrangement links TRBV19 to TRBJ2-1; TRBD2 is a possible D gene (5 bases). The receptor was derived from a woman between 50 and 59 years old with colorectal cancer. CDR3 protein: CASKVSSGSYNEQFF. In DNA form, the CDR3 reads TGTGCCAGTAAGGTGTCGTCGGGGTCCTACAATGAGCAGTTCTTC.